The T cell receptor (beta chain) described here comes from a study of blood T cell repertoires in COVID-19. Study information: Both acute and convalescent COVID-19 samples were obtained from the United States, Italy and Spain. PBMCs, B-cell-depleted T cells, or T cells provided the cDNA or gDNA that made up the material.

Per the authors' pipeline: How many nucleated cells were present was estimated from reference gene primer amplification. The method was immunoSEQ multiplex PCR; TCRdb's version includes in-frame clones alone and lacks a portion of them. V and J calls and clone size follow that table, whereas D and trimming were derived from the DNA. Here the sample spans about 320,000 clones, approximately 85% being singletons. V was clipped by 6 bases and J by 11 bases, with 11 bases between them. The CDR3 is 12 amino acids. Germline CDR1 reads MNHEY; CDR2 reads SVGEGT. The receptor comes from a woman between 45 and 60 years old with acute or convalescent COVID-19. The chain recombines TRBV6-2 or TRBV6-3 with TRBJ1-6; D is unresolved. The sequencing sample was made of peripheral blood. CDR3 nucleotide sequence: TGTGCCAGCAGCCTACGAGTAGCACCCCTCCACTTT. This codes for CASSLRVAPLHF.